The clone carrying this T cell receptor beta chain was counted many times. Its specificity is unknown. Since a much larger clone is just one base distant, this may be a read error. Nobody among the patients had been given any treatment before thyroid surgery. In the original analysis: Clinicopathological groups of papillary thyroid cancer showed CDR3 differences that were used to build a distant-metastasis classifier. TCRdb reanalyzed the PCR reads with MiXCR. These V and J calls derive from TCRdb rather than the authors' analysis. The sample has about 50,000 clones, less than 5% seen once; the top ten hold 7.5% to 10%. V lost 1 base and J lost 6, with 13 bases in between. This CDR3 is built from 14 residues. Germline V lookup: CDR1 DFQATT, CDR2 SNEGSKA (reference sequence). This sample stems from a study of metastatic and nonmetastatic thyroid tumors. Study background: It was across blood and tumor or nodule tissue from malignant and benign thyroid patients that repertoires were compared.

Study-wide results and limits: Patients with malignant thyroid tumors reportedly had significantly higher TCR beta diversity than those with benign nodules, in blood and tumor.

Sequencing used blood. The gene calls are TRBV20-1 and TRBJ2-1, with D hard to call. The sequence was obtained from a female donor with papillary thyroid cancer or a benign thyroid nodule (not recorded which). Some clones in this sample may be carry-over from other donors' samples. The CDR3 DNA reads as TGCAGTGCTAGAGCATCCTGGACGAGCAATGAGCAGTTCTTC. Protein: CSARASWTSNEQFF.